The 6 T cell receptor beta chains presented below share a single source sample, sequenced in a study of blood T cell repertoires in COVID-19. TCRdb's copy holds only in-frame clones and misses some; the assay was immunoSEQ multiplex PCR. The table lists 650,000 to 800,000 clones, 70% to 90% of them singletons, with approximately 0.3% in the top ten. The sequenced material came from peripheral blood. The source of these receptors is a woman in her late teens or twenties with acute or convalescent COVID-19.

V usage is TRBV4-1 and J usage is TRBJ1-4, with D possibly being TRBD1 (5 bases). Germline V gives CDR1 MGHRA, CDR2 YSYEKL. The V and J ends lost 2 bases and 7 bases respectively, with 11 bases between them. This CDR3 is built from 14 residues. In DNA form, the CDR3 reads TGCGCCAGCAGCCAACCCGTTAGGGGTGAAAAACTGTTTTTT. Translated, it gives CASSQPVRGEKLFF.

The rearrangement links TRBV5-6 to TRBJ2-7; 8 bases align to TRBD1. The CDR3 loop spans 16 amino acids. With V trimmed by 2 bases and J by 4 bases, 11 bases remained unmatched. CDR1 SGHDT and CDR2 YYEEEE come from the germline V gene. The CDR3 DNA reads as TGTGCCAGCAGCTTCGACAGGGGTTTAGTCTTGTACGAGCAGTACTTC. Translating gives CASSFDRGLVLYEQYF. The full variable domain, with the rest looked up from reference TRBV5-6 and TRBJ2-7, is DAGVTQSPTHLIKTRGQQVTLRCSPKSGHDTVSWYQQALGQGPQFIFQYYEEEERQRGNFPDRFSGHQFPNYSSELNVNALLLGDSALYLCASSFDRGLVLYEQYFGPGTRLTVT.

This chain links TRBV12-3 or TRBV12-4 with TRBJ1-1; D unclear. The CDR3 is 13 residues long. Trimming removed 4 bases from V and 0 bases from J, with 6 bases in between. CDR3 bases: TGTGCCAGCAGTTACGGGATGAACACTGAAGCTTTCTTT. Translation gives CASSYGMNTEAFF.

The chain couples TRBV19 to TRBJ1-6; D remains ambiguous. Between the trimmed V and J ends, which lost 4 bases and 10 bases, there was a span of 17 bases. Germline V CDR1 and CDR2: LNHDA, SQIVND (reference sequence). The CDR3 sequence is 15 residues long. As DNA, the CDR3 is TGTGCCAGTAGTACCGCTATCATAGCTGGGTCACCCCTCCACTTT. It is translated as CASSTAIIAGSPLHF.

The V gene is TRBV29-1, the J gene TRBJ2-3, with D perhaps matching TRBD2 (5 bases). The CDR3 extends over 14 amino acids. V was pared by 4 bases and J by 4 bases, with 15 bases between. Germline CDR1 reads SQVTM; CDR2 reads ANQGSEA. The CDR3 loop is CSVAPHAAADTQYF. The CDR3 bases are TGCAGCGTTGCCCCTCACGCAGCGGCAGATACGCAGTATTTT.

The chain is built from TRBV5-4 and TRBJ2-2, with D maybe TRBD1 (6 bases). The germline V and J ends were trimmed by 7 bases and 6 bases, with 10 bases remaining between them. This CDR3 contains 12 residues. Germline loops: CDR1 SGHNT, CDR2 YYREEE (reference sequence). The CDR3 protein is CASSRGSGELFF. Written as DNA, the CDR3 is TGTGCCAGCTCCAGGGGTTCCGGGGAGCTGTTTTTT.